The T cell receptor (beta chain) described here comes from a study of OX40 agonist ivuxolimab in advanced cancers. General study results and limits: Expanded peripheral T cell antigen specificity was not determined. Clonal expansion was seen in CD4+ and CD8+ blood T cells by week 6 at 0.1 to 3.0 mg/kg.

Anyone with autoimmune disease history or systemic immunosuppression was excluded. A word on this clone: What it binds is unknown.

This CDR3 contains 13 residues. Trimming took off 1 base at V and 11 bases at J, with 11 bases between the two ends. Germline-derived CDR1 and CDR2 are SEHNR and FQNEAQ (reference sequence). Generated by immunoSEQ multiplex PCR, the TCRdb table keeps only in-frame clones and is missing some. The repertoire holds 65,000 to 70,000 clones, with over 75% as singletons. Sequenced material: CD4+ or CD8+ T cells sorted from blood, taken in a trial of the OX40 agonist ivuxolimab. The TCR originated in an adult with an advanced solid tumor such as melanoma, head and neck, liver or kidney cancer. The chain combines TRBV7-9 with TRBJ2-2; tentative D call: TRBD1 (6 bases). The CDR3 DNA reads as TGTGCCAGCAGCTTAGGGCAGGGGTACGAGCTGTTTTTT. Amino acid sequence: CASSLGQGYELFF.